The 11 T cell receptor beta chains below come from one sample, sequenced in a study of T cells in women clearing cervical HPV infection. This table comes from immunoSEQ multiplex PCR, and its TCRdb copy is limited to in-frame clones, with some not included. The listing contains 30,000 to 45,000 clones. Specimen: blood buffy coat. The receptors were sampled from a woman aged 18-70 years with a cervical HPV16 infection that either progressed to CIN3+ or cleared (not recorded which).

Worth noting for this clone: Read coverage stops 3 residues before the CDR3 terminus; the germline J gene supplies the remainder. The chain combines TRBV12-3 or TRBV12-4 with TRBJ1-4, with unresolved D. V was trimmed by 1 base and J by 8 bases, leaving 11 bases between them. The CDR3 loop spans 14 amino acids. The CDR3 bases that were read are TGTGCCAGCAGTTTAGGTGGCAGTTACGAAAAA. This sequence encodes CASSLGGSYEK. The CDR3 as a whole reads CASSLGGSYEKLFF.

Notes on this clone: The read ends 3 residues early relative to the CDR3; the germline J gene fills the gap. The chain employs TRBV7-8 and TRBJ1-4; TRBD1 matches 7 bases. The CDR3 has 16 amino acids. Germline V gene data show CDR1 as SGHVS and CDR2 as FQNEAQ. Trimming cost V 2 bases and J 6 bases; bases outside gene matches: 9. The DNA read from the CDR3 is TGTGCCAGCAGCTTAACCCTACAGGGGATGGATGAAAAA. It translates to CASSLTLQGMDEK. The whole CDR3 protein reads CASSLTLQGMDEKLFF.

CDR3 DNA, as far as it was read: TGCAGTGCGCGTTTCCCTGAGCTAGCGGGGGGGCCAAGGGAGACC. Its translation is CSARFPELAGGPRET. The full-length CDR3 reads as CSARFPELAGGPRETQYF. The chain combines TRBV20-1 with TRBJ2-5; 12 nucleotides match TRBD2. The read stops 3 residues short of the end of the CDR3; the missing end is completed from the germline J gene. CDR3 length: 18 amino acids. Per the germline V gene, CDR1 is DFQATT and CDR2 is SNEGSKA (reference sequence). V lost 6 bases and J lost 5; bases outside the gene matches: 19.

Regarding this clone: Coverage ceases 3 residues before the CDR3 finishes, and the germline J gene fills in the end. The gene calls are TRBV29-1 and TRBJ1-3, with D possibly being TRBD1 (5 bases). This CDR3 has 12 amino acids. Per germline, CDR1 SQVTM and CDR2 ANQGSEA. V lost 6 bases and J 4 bases, leaving 10 bases between the germline ends. The CDR3 is CSVRVSGNTIYF. The part of the CDR3 DNA that was read is TGCAGCGTCAGGGTATCCGGAAACACC.

Worth noting for this clone: The CDR3 extends 3 residues past the end of the read, so its final part is completed from the germline J gene. The chain joins TRBV28 to TRBJ1-2; D gene uncertain. Germline V lookup: CDR1 MDHEN, CDR2 SYDVKM. CDR3 length equals 15 residues. Trimming left V 1 base short and J 4 bases short, with 13 bases between. The CDR3 reads CASSLLAASGYGYTF. The sequenced part of the CDR3 DNA is TGTGCCAGCAGTTTATTGGCCGCGTCAGGCTATGGC.

A word on this clone: The CDR3 end lies 3 residues beyond the end of the read and is filled in from the germline J gene. The rearrangement uses TRBV28 and TRBJ2-7; D might be TRBD1 (6 bases). The CDR3 contains 14 residues. With 6 bases removed from V and 6 bases from J, the gap between germline ends came to 18 bases. Germline V gene sequence: CDR1 MDHEN, CDR2 SYDVKM. CDR3 amino acids: CASRLPQGVGEQYF. The sequenced CDR3 bases are TGTGCCAGCAGGCTTCCACAGGGAGTAGGCGAG.

With respect to this clone: The CDR3 extends 3 residues past the end of the read, so its final part is completed from the germline J gene. V and J are TRBV24-1 and TRBJ2-1; perhaps TRBD1 as D (6 bases). Per the germline V gene, CDR1 is KGHDR and CDR2 is SFDVKD. The CDR3 is 17 amino acids. Trimming stripped 3 bases from V and 5 bases from J, with 19 bases between. The CDR3 sequence is CATSDAQGKAVHNEQFF. Partial CDR3 DNA: TGTGCCACCAGTGATGCTCAGGGGAAGGCTGTACACAATGAG.

Turning to this clone: From the germline J gene comes the end of the CDR3, since the read stops 3 residues before it. The gene calls are TRBV20-1 and TRBJ2-5; perhaps TRBD2 as D (6 bases). Looked up from germline, CDR1 is DFQATT and CDR2 is SNEGSKA (reference sequence). The CDR3 runs to 14 residues. Trimming shortened V by 3 bases and J by 5 bases, and 16 bases separated the two germline ends. This CDR3 is CSASWHQGGETQYF. The sequenced part of the CDR3 DNA is TGCAGTGCTAGCTGGCATCAAGGAGGGGAGACC.

A note on this clone: The read ends 3 residues shy of where the CDR3 ends; the end is completed using the germline J gene. The chain has TRBV12-3 or TRBV12-4 and TRBJ2-2; 11 bases fit TRBD1. Trimming took 6 bases from V and 5 from J; bases not matched to a gene: 8. This CDR3 comprises 16 residues. The CDR3 reads CASSGQGAMGTGELFF. CDR3 DNA, as far as it was read: TGTGCCAGCAGCGGACAGGGGGCTATGGGAACCGGGGAG.

About this clone itself: Read coverage stops 3 residues before the CDR3 terminus; the germline J gene supplies the remainder. The chain combines TRBV18 with TRBJ2-4, with 9 bases lining up with TRBD1. The CDR3 sequence is 15 residues long. CDR1 KGHSH and CDR2 LQKENI come from the germline V gene. The part of the CDR3 DNA that was read is TGTGCCAGCTCACCCATTGACAGGGGGGGCTATGGT. It is translated as CASSPIDRGGYG. The CDR3, in full, reads CASSPIDRGGYGQYF.

As for this clone: The read terminates 3 residues ahead of where the CDR3 ends, so the germline J gene completes it. The chain has TRBV4-2 and TRBJ1-6; TRBD1 is a possible D gene (6 bases). The V and J ends lost 0 bases and 9 bases respectively, with 15 bases between them. The CDR3 has 16 amino acids. Germline lookup yields CDR1 LGHNA and CDR2 YNFKEQ. The CDR3 bases that were read are TGTGCCAGCAGCCAAGAAGAGGGGGTCTCGAGTTCACCC. Protein sequence: CASSQEEGVSSSP. The entire CDR3 protein reads CASSQEEGVSSSPLHF.